The 9 T cell receptor beta chains given below trace back to one sample, sequenced in a study of CXCR3-negative and CXCR3-positive naive CD8 T cells. Each TRB cDNA library was prepared by 5' RACE (with UMI labels). TCRdb reprocessed the 5' RACE reads; each CDR3 protein has one entry and no DNA is given. The sample's table shows over 80,000 distinct CDR3 sequences. Sequencing input: naive CXCR3- CD8+ T cells from blood. Sample subset: CD45RO-CCR7+CD27+CD95- naive CD8+ T cells lacking CXCR3 (TNR3-). Source of these receptors: a human donor in good health. Some clones in this sample may be carry-over from other donors' samples.

V is TRBV5-1 and J is TRBJ1-6. The V gene's germline CDR1 is SGHRS and CDR2 YFSETQ. This CDR3 has 15 residues. The CDR3 loop reads CASSLGGGTSSPLHF.

The rearrangement joins TRBV7-2 to TRBJ2-7; without DNA, the TCRdb call of TRBD2 cannot be checked. This CDR3 comprises 17 residues. CDR1 is SGHTA, CDR2 FQGNSA, per germline. The CDR3 loop is CASSLVGLAASSYEQYF.

The rearrangement joins TRBV29-1 to TRBJ2-7; checking the TCRdb D call of TRBD2 is not possible without DNA. CDR1 is SQVTM, CDR2 ANQGSEA, per germline. The CDR3 spans 15 residues. Here the CDR3 reads CSVRGLAAESYEQYF.

This chain uses TRBV6-2 or TRBV6-3 with TRBJ2-7; TCRdb's D call of TRBD1 is untestable without DNA. The CDR3 length is 15 residues. Germline V gene sequence: CDR1 MNHEY, CDR2 SVGEGT. The CDR3 reads CASSYSGTLSYELYF.

The CDR3 sequence: CASSIGTGGSYEQYF. This rearrangement joins TRBV7-6 to TRBJ2-7; TCRdb calls TRBD1, which cannot be checked without DNA. CDR3 length equals 15 residues. The germline V gene has CDR1 SGHVS and CDR2 FNYEAQ.

V usage is TRBV6-5 and J usage is TRBJ1-4; lacking DNA, the TRBD1 call made by TCRdb goes unchecked. Per germline, CDR1 MNHEY and CDR2 SVGAGI. The CDR3 runs 15 residues. The CDR3 sequence: CASSSQGRANEKLFF.

The V and J genes are TRBV4-3 and TRBJ1-5; TCRdb's assignment of TRBD1 cannot be checked, as there is no DNA. CDR1 is LGHNA, CDR2 YSLEER, per germline. The CDR3 covers 15 residues. Here the CDR3 reads CASRGDRGSEQPQHF.

The V call is TRBV6-2 or TRBV6-3, the J call TRBJ2-4; TCRdb calls TRBD1, which cannot be checked without DNA. Germline-derived CDR1 and CDR2 are MNHEY and SVGEGT. This CDR3 spans 16 amino acids. This chain's CDR3 is CASTSRETFTQNIQYF.

The chain couples TRBV29-1 to TRBJ2-5; TCRdb gives TRBD1 as the D gene, but with no DNA this cannot be confirmed. This CDR3 spans 14 amino acids. Germline lookup yields CDR1 SQVTM and CDR2 ANQGSEA. CDR3 loop: CSVRLGGPGETQYF.